Listed here are 9 T cell receptor beta chains from one sample, sequenced in a study of tissue T cells after allogeneic stem cell transplantation. Only in-frame clones appear in the TCRdb table, and some are missing; sequencing was by immunoSEQ multiplex PCR. The sample includes 7,500 to 10,000 clones, approximately 59% of them seen just once. The source material was tissue from the ileum, sampled at autopsy. The receptors stem from a woman aged 18 to 55 with breast cancer.

V and J are TRBV13 and TRBJ2-2, with 16 bases lining up with TRBD2. CDR1 and CDR2 from the germline V gene are PRHDT and FYEKMQ (reference sequence). CDR3 length: 18 amino acids. The junction had 7 bases not matched to a gene; V was cut back by 4 bases and J by 5 bases. For the CDR3, the DNA is TGTGCCAGCAGCTCCACGGGACTAGCGGGGGGGCGGACCGGGGAGCTGTTTTTT. Amino acids: CASSSTGLAGGRTGELFF. Complete variable domain (other parts from reference TRBV13 and TRBJ2-2): AAGVIQSPRHLIKEKRETATLKCYPIPRHDTVYWYQQGPGQDPQFLISFYEKMQSDKGSIPDRFSAQQFSDYHSELNMSSLELGDSALYFCASSSTGLAGGRTGELFFGEGSRLTVL.

This clone was seen more than once but under ten times. The CDR3 protein is CASNNPSGTGGGNEQFF. The CDR3 DNA is TGTGCCAGCAACAACCCCAGCGGGACAGGGGGCGGAAATGAGCAGTTCTTC. The V and J genes are TRBV2 and TRBJ2-1; TRBD1 matches at 12 bases. CDR3 length: 17 amino acids. Losses at the gene ends were 7 bases for V and 7 bases for J; bases not matched to a gene: 14. Germline values: CDR1 SNHLY, CDR2 FYNNEI.

This clone was detected only a few times. Other DNA sequences in this sample translate to the same CDR3. V and J are TRBV14 and TRBJ1-2, with D uncertain. This CDR3 has 13 residues. The V gene's germline CDR1 is SGHDN and CDR2 FVKESK. Between the trimmed V and J ends, which lost 1 base and 2 bases, there was a span of 5 bases. The CDR3 is CASSQGANYGYTF. The CDR3 DNA follows: TGTGCCAGCAGCCAAGGGGCGAACTATGGCTACACCTTC. Full variable domain (rest looked up from reference TRBV14 and TRBJ1-2): EAGVTQFPSHSVIEKGQTVTLRCDPISGHDNLYWYRRVMGKEIKFLLHFVKESKQDESGMPNNRFLAERTGGTYSTLKVQPAELEDSGVYFCASSQGANYGYTFGSGTRLTVV.

A single count supports this clone. This chain links TRBV7-9 with TRBJ2-1; D is perhaps TRBD2 (6 bases). Germline V lookup: CDR1 SEHNR, CDR2 FQNEAQ (reference sequence). The CDR3 has 16 residues. Between the trimmed V and J ends, which lost 0 bases and 4 bases, there was a span of 13 bases. CDR3 loop: CASSLALAGSYNEQFF. CDR3 DNA: TGTGCCAGCAGCTTAGCGCTCGCGGGGTCTTACAATGAGCAGTTCTTC.

The rearrangement uses TRBV18 and TRBJ2-1; TRBD2 matches at 9 bases. Germline assignment: CDR1 KGHSH and CDR2 LQKENI. The ends lost 3 bases at V and 2 bases at J; junction bases unmatched: 5. The CDR3 spans 16 residues. The CDR3 coding sequence is TGTGCCAGCTCACCGGCTAGCGGGGCAACCTACAATGAGCAGTTCTTC. This codes for CASSPASGATYNEQFF.

The DNA for the CDR3 is TGTGCCAGCAGCTCCCGACAGGGGGCCGATTCACCCCTCCACTTT. It yields the protein CASSSRQGADSPLHF. V usage is TRBV11-2 and J usage is TRBJ1-6; 10 positions agree with TRBD1. This CDR3 region has 15 residues. V shed 4 bases and J 8 bases; nucleotides not matched to a gene: 5. The germline V gene encodes CDR1 SGHAT and CDR2 FQNNGV. The variable domain in full, with the rest retrieved from reference TRBV11-2 and TRBJ1-6, is EAGVAQSPRYKIIEKRQSVAFWCNPISGHATLYWYQQILGQGPKLLIQFQNNGVVDDSQLPKDRFSAERLKGVDSTLKIQPAKLEDSAVYLCASSSRQGADSPLHFGNGTRLTVT.

The gene calls are TRBV7-9 and TRBJ2-6; D is undetermined. The length of the CDR3 is 14 residues. V was trimmed by 0 bases and J by 2 bases, leaving 2 bases between them. Per germline, CDR1 SEHNR and CDR2 FQNEAQ (reference sequence). For the CDR3, the DNA is TGTGCCAGCAGCTTAGCAGCTGGGGCCAACGTCCTGACTTTC. Translation: CASSLAAGANVLTF.

The rearrangement joins TRBV4-3 to TRBJ1-4; the D gene is possibly TRBD1 (5 bases). Germline loops: CDR1 LGHNA, CDR2 YSLEER. The CDR3 consists of 18 residues. V was trimmed by 0 bases and J by 0 bases, leaving 14 bases between them. CDR3 DNA sequence: TGCGCCAGCAGCCAAGATGTCGGGGGTTCCGCAACTAATGAAAAACTGTTTTTT. It is translated as CASSQDVGGSATNEKLFF.

The V and J genes are TRBV11-1 and TRBJ1-1, with 7 bases that match TRBD1. With V trimmed by 5 bases and J by 1 base, 4 bases remained unmatched. CDR1 and CDR2 from the germline V gene are SGHAT and FQDESV (reference sequence). This CDR3 has 14 residues. CDR3 in amino acids: CASSSDRANTEAFF. CDR3 DNA sequence: TGTGCCAGCAGCAGTGACAGGGCGAACACTGAAGCTTTCTTT.